The 13 T cell receptor beta chains listed next were all sequenced from one sample in a study. TRBV12-4/TRBJ1-2 clonotypes were amplified with adaptor-ligated barcode primers. TCRdb analysed the multiplex PCR reads with MiXCR anew, one entry per CDR3 protein. Of roughly 700 distinct CDR3 sequences in the sample, around 15% were seen once. The sample taken for sequencing was naive CD4+ T cells sorted from blood. Indicated subset: naive CD4+ T cells, CD4+CD45RA+CD25-. These receptor sequences come from a female donor with breast cancer.

This clonotype is medium-sized (0.01 to 0.1%). The chain couples TRBV12-3 or TRBV12-4 to TRBJ1-2; no reliable D call. This CDR3 spans 12 amino acids. V was pared by 10 bases and J by 4 bases, with 13 bases between. The chain's CDR3 is CATWRASYGYTF. The CDR3 nucleotides read TGTGCCACCTGGAGGGCTTCCTATGGCTACACCTTC.

This clonotype is deemed large (0.1 to 1%). V gene TRBV12-3 or TRBV12-4 combines with J gene TRBJ1-2; D is undetermined. The CDR3 runs 13 residues. V gave up 1 base and J gave up 2 bases, with 5 bases separating them. The CDR3 region has the DNA TGTGCCAGCAGTTTAGACAGAAACTATGGCTACACCTTC. Protein sequence: CASSLDRNYGYTF.

This clonotype is large (0.1 to 1%). The CDR3 DNA is TGTGCCAGCAGTTTAGCCTTCGACAGGGAGGCCTATGGCTACACCTTC. Its protein is CASSLAFDREAYGYTF. The chain uses TRBV12-3 or TRBV12-4 and TRBJ1-2, with 7 bases aligning to TRBD1. The V and J ends lost 0 bases and 4 bases, in that order; junction bases with no gene match: 8. This CDR3 is 16 amino acids long.

By proportion, this clonotype is large (0.1 to 1%). This rearrangement joins TRBV12-3 or TRBV12-4 to TRBJ1-2; TRBD1 is a possible D gene (5 bases). Trimming took 5 bases from V and 0 from J, leaving 13 bases between them. There are 15 residues in the CDR3. The CDR3 loop reads CASSDRDRTNYGYTF. CDR3 nucleotide sequence: TGTGCCAGCAGTGACCGAGACAGAACTAACTATGGCTACACCTTC.

The CDR3 sequence: CASRPRTGEDTF. The CDR3 region has the DNA TGTGCCAGCAGACCACGGACAGGGGAGGACACCTTC. This chain connects TRBV12-3 or TRBV12-4 to TRBJ1-2; 9 nucleotides match TRBD1. V lost 6 bases to trimming and J lost 12 bases; unmatched junction nucleotides: 8. The CDR3 runs to 12 residues.

This clonotype is deemed large. The rearrangement joins TRBV12-3 or TRBV12-4 to TRBJ1-2; D remains ambiguous. The CDR3 loop spans 13 amino acids. The ends were cut back, 3 bases at V and 2 bases at J, with 7 bases in the middle. The CDR3 bases are TGTGCCAGCAGTTTGTACAGAAACTATGGCTACACCTTC. Amino acid sequence: CASSLYRNYGYTF.

This clonotype is labeled as medium-sized (0.01 to 0.1%). The chain carries TRBV12-3 or TRBV12-4 and TRBJ1-2; perhaps TRBD1 as D (5 bases). Trimming removed 6 bases at V and 6 bases at J, with 20 bases between. This CDR3 comprises 15 residues. CDR3 nucleotide sequence: TGTGCCAGCAGGCCCGCAGGGTTAGGTAGGGATGGCTACACCTTC. Encoded protein: CASRPAGLGRDGYTF.

By proportion, this clonotype is medium-sized. This chain connects TRBV12-3 or TRBV12-4 to TRBJ1-2, with TRBD1 identical over 7 bases. This CDR3 is built from 17 residues. J lost 0 bases, V lost 6 bases, and 13 bases had no gene match. The chain's CDR3 is CASRNLTGDSANYGYTF. CDR3 nucleotides: TGTGCCAGCAGAAATTTAACAGGGGATTCGGCTAACTATGGCTACACCTTC.

This clonotype qualifies as large (0.1 to 1%). The chain uses TRBV12-3 or TRBV12-4 and TRBJ1-2; possibly TRBD1 for D (5 bases). The length of the CDR3 is 15 residues. V shed 5 bases and J shed 4 bases, with 17 bases lying between them. The DNA for the CDR3 is TGTGCCAGCAGTCATAATTCCAGGGTCGGCTATGGCTACACCTTC. Translating gives CASSHNSRVGYGYTF.

The chain is built from TRBV12-3 or TRBV12-4 and TRBJ1-2; TRBD1 agrees at 7 bases. The V segment lost 1 base and the J segment 4 bases; nucleotides outside the gene matches: 6. The CDR3 is made up of 15 amino acids. The CDR3 protein is CASSLGLGTAYGYTF. CDR3 sequence (DNA): TGTGCCAGCAGTTTAGGACTCGGGACAGCCTATGGCTACACCTTC.

Judged by abundance, this clonotype is medium-sized. This chain uses TRBV12-3 or TRBV12-4 with TRBJ1-2, with D maybe TRBD1 (6 bases). The CDR3 totals 13 residues. With 4 bases removed from V and 7 bases from J, the gap between germline ends came to 13 bases. CDR3 sequence: CASSSSLRGGYTF. CDR3 in DNA: TGTGCCAGCAGTTCCTCTCTCAGGGGTGGCTACACCTTC.

This clonotype is large (0.1 to 1%) within its sample. This rearrangement joins TRBV12-3 or TRBV12-4 to TRBJ1-2; 8 positions agree with TRBD1. Losses at the gene ends were 11 bases for V and 6 bases for J; bases not matched to a gene: 5. The CDR3 is 11 amino acids. DNA for the CDR3: TGTGCCGTAGGACAGGGACATGGCTACACCTTC. Its protein product is CAVGQGHGYTF.

Relative to its sample, this clonotype is large. J is TRBJ1-2 and V is TRBV12-3 or TRBV12-4; D not resolved. The CDR3 has 13 residues. The V and J ends lost 4 bases and 5 bases respectively, with 11 bases between them. The CDR3 DNA is TGTGCCAGCAGTTCCCAAGACTCTTATGGCTACACCTTC. Protein: CASSSQDSYGYTF.